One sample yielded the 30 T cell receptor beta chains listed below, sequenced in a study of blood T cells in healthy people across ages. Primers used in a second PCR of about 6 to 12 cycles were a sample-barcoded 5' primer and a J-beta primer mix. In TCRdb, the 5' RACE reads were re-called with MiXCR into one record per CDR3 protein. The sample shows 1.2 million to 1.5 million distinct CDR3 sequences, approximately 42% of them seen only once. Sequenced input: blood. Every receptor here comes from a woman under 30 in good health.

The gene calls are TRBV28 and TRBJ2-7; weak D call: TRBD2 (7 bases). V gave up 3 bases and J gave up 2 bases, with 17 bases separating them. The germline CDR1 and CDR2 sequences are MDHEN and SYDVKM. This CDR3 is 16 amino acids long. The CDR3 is CASSFTGGLTPYEQYF. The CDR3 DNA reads TGTGCCAGCAGTTTTACGGGGGGCCTTACTCCCTACGAGCAGTACTTC. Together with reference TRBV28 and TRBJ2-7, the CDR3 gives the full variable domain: DVKVTQSSRYLVKRTGEKVFLECVQDMDHENMFWYRQDPGLGLRLIYFSYDVKMKEKGDIPEGYSVSREKKERFSLILESASTNQTSMYLCASSFTGGLTPYEQYFGPGTRLTVT.

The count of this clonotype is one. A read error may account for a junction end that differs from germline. CDR3: CVSSRTGKSYNEQFF. As DNA, the CDR3 is TGTGTCAGCAGCCGTACAGGGAAGTCCTACAATGAGCAGTTCTTC. This chain links TRBV7-9 with TRBJ2-1; D may be TRBD1 (6 bases). This CDR3 contains 15 residues. Germline V lookup: CDR1 SEHNR, CDR2 FQNEAQ (reference sequence).

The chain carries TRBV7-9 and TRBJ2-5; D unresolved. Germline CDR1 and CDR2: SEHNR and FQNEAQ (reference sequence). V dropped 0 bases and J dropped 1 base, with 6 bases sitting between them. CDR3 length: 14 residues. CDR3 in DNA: TGTGCCAGCAGCTTAGCGGAGATCCAAGAGACCCAGTACTTC. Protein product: CASSLAEIQETQYF.

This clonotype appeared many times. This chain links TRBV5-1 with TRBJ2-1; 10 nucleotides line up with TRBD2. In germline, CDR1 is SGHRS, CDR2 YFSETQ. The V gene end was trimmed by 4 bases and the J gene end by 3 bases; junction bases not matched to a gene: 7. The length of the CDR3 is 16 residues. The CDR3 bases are TGCGCCAGCAGCGCCGCCGGGACTAGCGTCTACAATGAGCAGTTCTTC. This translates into CASSAAGTSVYNEQFF. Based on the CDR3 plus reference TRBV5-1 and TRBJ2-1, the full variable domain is KAGVTQTPRYLIKTRGQQVTLSCSPISGHRSVSWYQQTPGQGLQFLFEYFSETQRNKGNFPGRFSGRQFSNSRSEMNVSTLELGDSALYLCASSAAGTSVYNEQFFGPGTRLTVL.

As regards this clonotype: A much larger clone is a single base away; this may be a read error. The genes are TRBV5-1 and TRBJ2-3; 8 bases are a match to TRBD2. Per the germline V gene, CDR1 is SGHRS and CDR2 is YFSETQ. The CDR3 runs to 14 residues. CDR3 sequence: CVSSPLSGRDTQYF. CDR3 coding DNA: TGCGTCAGCAGCCCCCTCAGCGGGAGAGATACGCAGTATTTT.

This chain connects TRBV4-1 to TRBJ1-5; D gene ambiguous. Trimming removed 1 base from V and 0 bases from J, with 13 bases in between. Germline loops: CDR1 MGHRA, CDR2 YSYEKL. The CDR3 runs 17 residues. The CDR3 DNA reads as TGCGCCAGCAGCCAAGGGGTGTTGGGGAATAGCAATCAGCCCCAGCATTTT. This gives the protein CASSQGVLGNSNQPQHF.

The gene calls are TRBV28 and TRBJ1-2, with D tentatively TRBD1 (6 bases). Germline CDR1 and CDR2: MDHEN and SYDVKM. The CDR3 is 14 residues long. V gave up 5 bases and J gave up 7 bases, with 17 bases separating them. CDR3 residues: CASSGGGKTSGYTF. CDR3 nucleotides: TGTGCCAGCAGTGGAGGGGGAAAGACTAGTGGCTACACCTTC.

CDR3 sequence (DNA): TGTGCCAGCAGCTCCGTGGGTAGACCCTACGAGCAGTACTTC. Translating gives CASSSVGRPYEQYF. The chain has TRBV7-2 and TRBJ2-7; D is uncertain. This CDR3 comprises 14 residues. Trimming pared 4 bases from V and 2 bases from J, leaving 12 bases between. The germline gives CDR1 SGHTA, CDR2 FQGNSA.

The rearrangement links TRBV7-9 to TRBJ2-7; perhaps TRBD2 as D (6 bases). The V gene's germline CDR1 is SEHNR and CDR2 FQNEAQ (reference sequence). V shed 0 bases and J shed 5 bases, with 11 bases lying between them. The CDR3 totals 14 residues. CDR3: CASSLARGADEQYF. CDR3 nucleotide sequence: TGTGCCAGCAGCTTAGCGCGGGGAGCCGACGAGCAGTACTTC.

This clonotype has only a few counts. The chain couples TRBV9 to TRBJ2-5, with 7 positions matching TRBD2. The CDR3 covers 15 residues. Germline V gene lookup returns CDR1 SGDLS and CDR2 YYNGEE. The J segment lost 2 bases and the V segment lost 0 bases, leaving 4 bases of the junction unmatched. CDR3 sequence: CASSVGGGRQETQYF. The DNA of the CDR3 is TGTGCCAGCAGCGTAGGCGGGGGAAGGCAAGAGACCCAGTACTTC.

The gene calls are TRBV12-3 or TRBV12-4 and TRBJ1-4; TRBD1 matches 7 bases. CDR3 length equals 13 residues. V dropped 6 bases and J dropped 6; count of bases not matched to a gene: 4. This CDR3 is CASSAGGDEKLFF. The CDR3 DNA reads TGTGCCAGCAGCGCAGGGGGTGATGAAAAACTGTTTTTT.

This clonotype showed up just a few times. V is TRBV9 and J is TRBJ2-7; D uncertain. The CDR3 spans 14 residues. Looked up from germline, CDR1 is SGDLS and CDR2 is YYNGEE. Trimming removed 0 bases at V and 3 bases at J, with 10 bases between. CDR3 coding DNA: TGTGCCAGCAGCGTAGGGGGTTTCGGCTACGAGCAGTACTTC. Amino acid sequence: CASSVGGFGYEQYF.

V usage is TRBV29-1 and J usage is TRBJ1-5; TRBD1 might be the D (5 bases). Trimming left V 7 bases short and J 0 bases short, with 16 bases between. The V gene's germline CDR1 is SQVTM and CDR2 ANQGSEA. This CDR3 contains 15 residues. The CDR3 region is CSGTNDTYSNQPQHF. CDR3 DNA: TGCAGCGGGACAAACGACACGTATAGCAATCAGCCCCAGCATTTT.

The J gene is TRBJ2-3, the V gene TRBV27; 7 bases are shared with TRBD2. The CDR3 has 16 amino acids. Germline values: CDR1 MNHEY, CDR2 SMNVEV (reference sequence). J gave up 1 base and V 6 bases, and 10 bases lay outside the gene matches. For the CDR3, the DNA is TGTGCCAGCAGCCCGAACCGCGGGAGTCGCACAGATACGCAGTATTTT. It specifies CASSPNRGSRTDTQYF.

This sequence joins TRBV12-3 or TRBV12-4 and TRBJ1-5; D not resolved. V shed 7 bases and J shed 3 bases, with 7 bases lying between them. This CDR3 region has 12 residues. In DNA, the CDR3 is TGTGCCAGCACCCGCCCCAATCAGCCCCAGCATTTT. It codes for CASTRPNQPQHF.

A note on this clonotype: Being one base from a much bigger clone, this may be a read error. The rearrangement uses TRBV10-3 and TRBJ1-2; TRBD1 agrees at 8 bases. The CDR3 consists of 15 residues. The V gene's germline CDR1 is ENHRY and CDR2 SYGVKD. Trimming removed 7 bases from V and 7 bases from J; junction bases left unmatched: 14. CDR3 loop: CAITSRDRLFCGYTF. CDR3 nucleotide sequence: TGTGCCATCACCTCCCGGGACAGGCTGTTTTGTGGCTACACCTTC.

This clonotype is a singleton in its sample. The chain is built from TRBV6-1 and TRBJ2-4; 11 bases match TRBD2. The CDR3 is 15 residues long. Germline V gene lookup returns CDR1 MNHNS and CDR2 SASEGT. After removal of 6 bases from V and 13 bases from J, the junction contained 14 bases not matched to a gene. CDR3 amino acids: CASRAGTSGYNEQYF. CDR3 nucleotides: TGTGCCAGCAGAGCCGGGACTAGCGGATACAATGAGCAGTACTTC.

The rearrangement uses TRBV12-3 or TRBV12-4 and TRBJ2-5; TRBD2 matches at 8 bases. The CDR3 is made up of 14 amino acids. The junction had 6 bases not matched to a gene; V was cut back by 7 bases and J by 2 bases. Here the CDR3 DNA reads TGTGCCAGCAAGCGAACTAGCGGACAAGAGACCCAGTACTTC. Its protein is CASKRTSGQETQYF.

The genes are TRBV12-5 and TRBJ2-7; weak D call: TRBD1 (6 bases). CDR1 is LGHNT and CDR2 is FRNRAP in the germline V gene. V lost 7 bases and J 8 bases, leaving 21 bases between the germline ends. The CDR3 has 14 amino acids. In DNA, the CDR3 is TGTGCTAGTGCCCTCGGGACACTCGCTAATCAGCAGTACTTC. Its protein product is CASALGTLANQQYF.

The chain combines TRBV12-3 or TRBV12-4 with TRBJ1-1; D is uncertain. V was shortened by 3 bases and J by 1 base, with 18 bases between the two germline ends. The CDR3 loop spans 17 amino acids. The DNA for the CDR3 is TGTGCCAGCAGTTTTAGAGGAGGGAGTATCCAGAACACTGAAGCTTTCTTT. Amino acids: CASSFRGGSIQNTEAFF.

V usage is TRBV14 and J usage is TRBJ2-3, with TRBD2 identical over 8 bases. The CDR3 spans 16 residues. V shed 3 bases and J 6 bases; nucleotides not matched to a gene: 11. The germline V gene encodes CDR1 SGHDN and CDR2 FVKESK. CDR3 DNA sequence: TGTGCCAGCAGCCATCGAATGACTAGCGCGGGGGATACGCAGTATTTT. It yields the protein CASSHRMTSAGDTQYF.

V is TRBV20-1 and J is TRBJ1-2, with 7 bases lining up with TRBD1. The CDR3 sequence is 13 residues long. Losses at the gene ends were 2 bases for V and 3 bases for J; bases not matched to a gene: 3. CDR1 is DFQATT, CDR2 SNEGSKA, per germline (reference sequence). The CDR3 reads CSARQTGDYGYTF. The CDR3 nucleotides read TGCAGTGCTAGACAAACAGGGGACTATGGCTACACCTTC.

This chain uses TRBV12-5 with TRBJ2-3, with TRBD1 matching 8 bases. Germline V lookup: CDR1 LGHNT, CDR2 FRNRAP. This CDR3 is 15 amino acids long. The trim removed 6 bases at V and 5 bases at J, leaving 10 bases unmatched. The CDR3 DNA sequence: TGTGCTAGTGGGCCCCTCGGACAGGGTGGAGATACGCAGTATTTT. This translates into CASGPLGQGGDTQYF. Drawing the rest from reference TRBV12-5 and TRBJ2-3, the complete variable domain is DARVTQTPRHKVTEMGQEVTMRCQPILGHNTVFWYRQTMMQGLELLAYFRNRAPLDDSGMPKDRFSAEMPDATLATLKIQPSEPRDSAVYFCASGPLGQGGDTQYFGPGTRLTVL.

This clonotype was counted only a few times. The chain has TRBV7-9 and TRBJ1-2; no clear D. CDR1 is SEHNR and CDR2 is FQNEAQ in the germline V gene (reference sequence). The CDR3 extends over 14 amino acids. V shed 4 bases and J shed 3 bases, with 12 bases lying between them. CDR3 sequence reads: CASSYPVLYYGYTF. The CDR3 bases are TGTGCCAGCAGCTATCCTGTTCTCTACTATGGCTACACCTTC.

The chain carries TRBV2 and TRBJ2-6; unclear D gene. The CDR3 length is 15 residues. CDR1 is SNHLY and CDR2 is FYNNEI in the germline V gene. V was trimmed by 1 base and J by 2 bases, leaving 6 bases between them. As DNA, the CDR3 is TGTGCCAGCAGTGAAGGCCTCCCTGGGGCCAACGTCCTGACTTTC. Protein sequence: CASSEGLPGANVLTF. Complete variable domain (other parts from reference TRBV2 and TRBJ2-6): EPEVTQTPSHQVTQMGQEVILRCVPISNHLYFYWYRQILGQKVEFLVSFYNNEISEKSEIFDDQFSVERPDGSNFTLKIRSTKLEDSAMYFCASSEGLPGANVLTFGAGSRLTVL.

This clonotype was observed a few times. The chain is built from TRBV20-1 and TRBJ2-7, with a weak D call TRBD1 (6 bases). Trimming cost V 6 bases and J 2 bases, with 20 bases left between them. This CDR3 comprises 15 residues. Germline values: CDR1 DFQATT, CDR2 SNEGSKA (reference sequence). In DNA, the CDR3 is TGCAGTGCGCTCGCCAGGGGCACAGGGACCTACGAGCAGTACTTC. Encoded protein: CSALARGTGTYEQYF.

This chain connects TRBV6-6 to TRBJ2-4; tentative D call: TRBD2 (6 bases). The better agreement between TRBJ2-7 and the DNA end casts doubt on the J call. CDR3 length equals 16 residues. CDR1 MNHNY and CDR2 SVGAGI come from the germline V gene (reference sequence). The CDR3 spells CASSYSRLVEGYEQYF. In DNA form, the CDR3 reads TGTGCCAGCAGTTACTCCCGACTAGTGGAGGGGTACGAGCAGTACTTC.

CDR3 protein: CASSQVEVATRETQFF. DNA for the CDR3: TGTGCCAGCAGCCAAGTGGAGGTTGCAACCCGAGAGACCCAGTTCTTC. This chain connects TRBV14 to TRBJ2-1; the D gene is possibly TRBD2 (5 bases). The V gene's germline CDR1 is SGHDN and CDR2 FVKESK. The CDR3 totals 16 residues. V was pared by 1 base and J by 13 bases, with 23 bases between.

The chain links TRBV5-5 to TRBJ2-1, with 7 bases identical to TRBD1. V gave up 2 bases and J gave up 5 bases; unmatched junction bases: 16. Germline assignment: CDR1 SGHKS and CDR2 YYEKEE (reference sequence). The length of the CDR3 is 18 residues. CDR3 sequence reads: CASSFDPNRGLKNNEQFF. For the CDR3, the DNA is TGTGCCAGCAGCTTCGACCCCAACAGGGGCCTAAAAAACAATGAGCAGTTCTTC.

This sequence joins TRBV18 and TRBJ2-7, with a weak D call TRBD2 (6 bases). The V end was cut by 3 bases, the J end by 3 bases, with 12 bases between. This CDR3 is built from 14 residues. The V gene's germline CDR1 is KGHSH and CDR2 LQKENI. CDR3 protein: CASSPEGLIYEQYF. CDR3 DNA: TGTGCCAGCTCACCCGAAGGACTAATCTACGAGCAGTACTTC.